The 25 T cell receptor beta chains listed next were all sequenced from one sample in a study of T-cell reconstitution after alpha-beta-depleted transplantation in children. Preparation of the TCRbeta library was carried out with unique molecular identifiers. MiXCR, run by TCRdb on the PCR reads, gives a single entry per CDR3 protein. The profile shows approximately 270,000 distinct CDR3 sequences, about a tenth of them singletons. The sample in question was PBMCs from the stem cell graft donor, obtained from the stem cell graft. The receptors were sampled from a human donor who donated a stem cell graft to a child with SCID.

The J gene is TRBJ2-2, the V gene TRBV6-1; 7 positions agree with TRBD1. Judging by the DNA end, TRBJ1-4 fits better; the J call may be wrong. There are 15 residues in the CDR3. The germline CDR1 and CDR2 sequences are MNHNS and SASEGT. As DNA, the CDR3 is TGTGCCAGCAGAGCCGAGGGACAGTCGAGGGGAAAACTGTTTTTT. Translating it yields CASRAEGQSRGKLFF.

This clonotype was picked up a small number of times. The chain is built from TRBV5-1 and TRBJ2-7; 8 bases align to TRBD2. Germline V gene sequence: CDR1 SGHRS, CDR2 YFSETQ. V shed 10 bases and J 0 bases; nucleotides not matched to a gene: 15. CDR3 length: 16 amino acids. DNA for the CDR3: TGCGCCGGCCTTTGGCGGGGGGCGGAAGGCTCCTACGAGCAGTACTTC. Translating it yields CAGLWRGAEGSYEQYF.

This clonotype was observed a handful of times. V and J are TRBV6-5 and TRBJ2-4, with D perhaps matching TRBD2 (5 bases). Per germline, CDR1 MNHEY and CDR2 SVGAGI. The CDR3 runs 18 residues. Between the trimmed V and J ends, which lost 2 bases and 4 bases, there was a span of 21 bases. The CDR3 DNA sequence: TGTGCCAGCAGTTACAATTTGCTGAGCGGCTCCCTGAAAAACATTCAGTACTTC. This gives the protein CASSYNLLSGSLKNIQYF.

J is TRBJ2-5 and V is TRBV2, with 8 bases that match TRBD1. Germline V gene sequence: CDR1 SNHLY, CDR2 FYNNEI. J gave up 4 bases and V 3 bases, and 7 bases lay outside the gene matches. CDR3 length equals 15 residues. The CDR3 loop reads CASSERTGSSETQYF. CDR3 coding DNA: TGTGCCAGCAGTGAGCGGACAGGGAGTTCAGAGACCCAGTACTTC.

V gene TRBV10-1 combines with J gene TRBJ2-4, with no clear D. Per the germline V gene, CDR1 is WNHNN and CDR2 is SYGVQD (reference sequence). The germline V and J ends were trimmed by 0 bases and 0 bases, with 12 bases remaining between them. This CDR3 comprises 17 residues. This chain's CDR3 is CASSESAMGLAKNIQYF. Written as DNA, the CDR3 is TGCGCCAGCAGTGAGTCGGCGATGGGCCTAGCCAAAAACATTCAGTACTTC.

This clonotype was seen a few times. V gene TRBV20-1 combines with J gene TRBJ2-2; no definite D call. Germline loops: CDR1 DFQATT, CDR2 SNEGSKA (reference sequence). The CDR3 contains 14 residues. The V end lost 1 base, the J end lost 4 bases, and 10 bases lay between the germline ends. CDR3 DNA: TGCAGTGCTAGAGTCAGTCAAGGCACCGGGGAGCTGTTTTTT. It yields the protein CSARVSQGTGELFF.

This clonotype has more than one count but fewer than ten. The chain links TRBV19 to TRBJ2-5; 7 bases are shared with TRBD1. Germline V gene sequence: CDR1 LNHDA, CDR2 SQIVND (reference sequence). The junction had 8 bases not matched to a gene; V was cut back by 5 bases and J by 2 bases. The CDR3 length is 15 residues. CDR3 amino acids: CASSPYTGQQETQYF. The CDR3 DNA reads as TGTGCCAGTAGTCCTTACACGGGACAGCAAGAGACCCAGTACTTC.

This rearrangement joins TRBV3-1 to TRBJ1-4; 7 nucleotides line up with TRBD1. V lost 3 bases and J lost 4; bases outside the gene matches: 5. The CDR3 is made up of 15 amino acids. The germline V gene has CDR1 LGHDT and CDR2 YNNKEL (reference sequence). The CDR3 spells CASSQGTAHNEKLFF. The CDR3 region has the DNA TGTGCCAGCAGCCAGGGGACAGCCCATAATGAAAAACTGTTTTTT.

A few counts support this clonotype. V gene TRBV20-1 combines with J gene TRBJ2-2, with 7 bases aligning to TRBD2. The CDR3 has 14 amino acids. In germline, CDR1 is DFQATT, CDR2 SNEGSKA (reference sequence). V lost 5 bases and J lost 3; bases outside the gene matches: 6. CDR3 amino acids: CSAPRGRDTGELFF. Here the CDR3 DNA reads TGCAGTGCTCCCCGGGGGAGGGACACCGGGGAGCTGTTTTTT.

This clonotype has more than one count but fewer than ten. The chain has TRBV29-1 and TRBJ2-7; 7 bases match TRBD1. Trimming took 5 bases from V and 1 from J; bases not matched to a gene: 5. Germline V CDR1 and CDR2: SQVTM, ANQGSEA. The CDR3 runs to 13 residues. The CDR3 protein is CSVNRGRSYEQYF. As DNA, the CDR3 is TGCAGCGTTAACAGGGGTAGGTCCTACGAGCAGTACTTC.

Only a few counts were recorded for this clonotype. This chain links TRBV11-2 with TRBJ2-1, with 11 bases identical to TRBD1. The length of the CDR3 is 18 residues. CDR1 SGHAT and CDR2 FQNNGV come from the germline V gene. J was trimmed by 5 bases and V by 5 bases; bases with no gene match: 14. The CDR3 protein is CASSPDRGLQSPNNEQFF. DNA of the CDR3: TGTGCCAGCAGCCCGGACAGGGGGCTACAGAGTCCCAACAATGAGCAGTTCTTC.

The chain recombines TRBV7-6 with TRBJ2-2; TRBD1 or TRBD2 may be the D gene (6 bases each). CDR1 is SGHVS, CDR2 FNYEAQ, per germline. The CDR3 runs 17 residues. Trimming pared 2 bases from V and 6 bases from J, leaving 19 bases between. The CDR3 DNA sequence: TGTGCCAGCAGCTTAAGGGCCGAAGGGGGGTCCGCCGGGGAGCTGTTTTTT. Its translation is CASSLRAEGGSAGELFF.

The chain links TRBV7-2 to TRBJ2-3; the D gene could be TRBD1 or TRBD2 (5 bases each). This CDR3 comprises 16 residues. Germline CDR1 SGHTA, CDR2 FQGNSA. V was shortened by 1 base and J by 1 base, with 12 bases between the two germline ends. The CDR3 here is CASSLGGSSGTDTQYF. CDR3 bases: TGTGCCAGCAGCTTAGGGGGGTCGAGCGGCACAGATACGCAGTATTTT.

The CDR3 DNA reads as TGCGCCAGTTCCCGGGACAGTAATAATTCACCCCTCCACTTT. As protein: CASSRDSNNSPLHF. This rearrangement joins TRBV5-1 to TRBJ1-6; 7 bases are a match to TRBD1. The CDR3 is made up of 14 amino acids. The ends lost 8 bases at V and 5 bases at J; junction bases unmatched: 7. Germline V gives CDR1 SGHRS, CDR2 YFSETQ.

In this sample, this clonotype turned up a few times. This chain uses TRBV5-1 with TRBJ2-2; D remains unclear. V lost 2 bases to trimming and J lost 9 bases, with 11 bases between them. Looked up from germline, CDR1 is SGHRS and CDR2 is YFSETQ. The CDR3 extends over 13 amino acids. CDR3 amino acids: CASSFLPSWELFF. The CDR3 nucleotides are TGCGCCAGCAGCTTCCTCCCATCCTGGGAGCTGTTTTTT.

The rearrangement uses TRBV18 and TRBJ2-7, with TRBD2 identical over 8 bases. Trimming took 3 bases from V and 1 from J; bases not matched to a gene: 11. The CDR3 is 17 amino acids. The germline gives CDR1 KGHSH, CDR2 LQKENI. The CDR3 nucleotides read TGTGCCAGCTCACCCACCCCCAGCGGGGGTTTATCCTACGAGCAGTACTTC. Protein product: CASSPTPSGGLSYEQYF.

The rearrangement joins TRBV5-1 to TRBJ2-7, with D maybe TRBD1 (5 bases). The CDR3 is made up of 12 amino acids. Germline V gene lookup returns CDR1 SGHRS and CDR2 YFSETQ. V was clipped by 9 bases and J by 0 bases, with 10 bases between them. DNA for the CDR3: TGCGCCAACAGGAGTTTCTCCTACGAGCAGTACTTC. Protein sequence: CANRSFSYEQYF.

The rearrangement uses TRBV7-8 and TRBJ1-1; a possible D gene is TRBD1 (6 bases). V lost 3 bases and J 6 bases, leaving 11 bases between the germline ends. The CDR3 totals 13 residues. From germline, CDR1 is SGHVS and CDR2 FQNEAQ. CDR3 DNA sequence: TGTGCCAGCAGCTTCACAGGGAATTCTGAAGCTTTCTTT. Translation: CASSFTGNSEAFF.

This clonotype was seen repeatedly, ten times or more. CDR3 region: CASSLAGRYNEQFF. CDR3 nucleotide sequence: TGTGCCAGCAGCTTAGCGGGACGCTACAATGAGCAGTTCTTC. The rearrangement joins TRBV7-6 to TRBJ2-1, with D tentatively TRBD1 or TRBD2 (5 bases each). The CDR3 runs 14 residues. Germline V CDR1 and CDR2: SGHVS, FNYEAQ. Deletions cut 0 bases from V and 3 bases from J, with 6 bases between.

This clonotype was observed a few times. The rearrangement joins TRBV5-1 to TRBJ2-3; possible D gene TRBD2, 7 bases. The CDR3 has 15 residues. Per the germline V gene, CDR1 is SGHRS and CDR2 is YFSETQ. V dropped 3 bases and J dropped 0 bases, with 11 bases sitting between them. CDR3 nucleotide sequence: TGCGCCAGCAGCTGGGGGGGCTCTAGCACAGATACGCAGTATTTT. It encodes CASSWGGSSTDTQYF.

J is TRBJ2-3 and V is TRBV25-1, with 9 bases lining up with TRBD2. CDR3 length equals 15 residues. Germline loops: CDR1 MGHDK, CDR2 SYGVNS. The ends lost 3 bases at V and 2 bases at J; junction bases unmatched: 3. The DNA for the CDR3 is TGTGCCAGCAGTGAGGCTAGCGGGGCCACAGATACGCAGTATTTT. It yields the protein CASSEASGATDTQYF.

This clonotype was found many times. The chain joins TRBV6-2 or TRBV6-3 to TRBJ1-2; no clear D. This CDR3 spans 16 amino acids. Trimming took 0 bases from V and 2 from J, leaving 13 bases between them. Looked up from germline, CDR1 is MNHEY and CDR2 is SVGEGT. The CDR3 loop is CASSYSIGNGNYGYTF. CDR3 nucleotide sequence: TGTGCCAGCAGTTACTCGATCGGGAATGGGAACTATGGCTACACCTTC.

This clonotype came up a few times. V and J are TRBV5-1 and TRBJ2-1; D might be TRBD1 (6 bases). CDR3 length: 18 residues. Trimming took off 2 bases at V and 4 bases at J, with 22 bases between the two ends. In germline, CDR1 is SGHRS, CDR2 YFSETQ. The CDR3 loop is CASSFFSPSGHNYNEQFF. The CDR3 region has the DNA TGCGCCAGCAGCTTTTTTAGTCCGTCGGGACACAATTACAATGAGCAGTTCTTC.

The rearrangement links TRBV7-9 to TRBJ2-1; 8 nucleotides align to TRBD1. CDR1 SEHNR and CDR2 FQNEAQ come from the germline V gene (reference sequence). The CDR3 consists of 14 residues. V shed 5 bases and J 7 bases; nucleotides not matched to a gene: 7. CDR3 DNA: TGTGCCAGCAGCCGACAGGGGCTGGGGAATGAGCAGTTCTTC. It encodes CASSRQGLGNEQFF.

V and J are TRBV6-5 and TRBJ2-7; D call uncertain. This CDR3 is built from 14 residues. Germline CDR1 MNHEY, CDR2 SVGAGI. Trimming stripped 6 bases from V and 0 bases from J, with 12 bases between. The CDR3 sequence: CASRVSLVSYEQYF. The CDR3 DNA reads as TGTGCCAGCAGAGTGAGCCTTGTCTCCTACGAGCAGTACTTC.